This TCR beta chain was identified during a study of OX40 agonist ivuxolimab in advanced cancers. With regard to the full study: Ivuxolimab was an agonistic, fully human IgG2 monoclonal antibody directed against OX40 (CD134), a costimulatory receptor. Partial responses occurred in three dose-escalation patients: two with cutaneous melanoma and one with hepatocellular carcinoma. The paper reports the monotherapy dose-escalation portion (N ≈ 52 patients) of the phase I ivuxolimab trial. Peripheral TCRbeta sequencing aimed to test whether ivuxolimab altered TCR sequence diversity and caused clonal T-cell expansion. Patients were allowed to have had prior anti-PD-1, anti-PD-L1 or anti-CTLA-4 therapy, and around 41% of the dose-escalation patients had previously received checkpoint inhibitors. Among the roughly 54 dose-escalation patients, about 20 had hepatocellular carcinoma, 15 or so melanoma, 9 renal cell carcinoma and 9 head and neck cancer. Intravenous ivuxolimab was administered to patients every 2 weeks at six dose levels: 0.01, 0.1, 0.3, 1.5, 3 and 10 mg/kg. In the dose-escalation cohort, more than 80% of patients were male, and the mean age was approximately 60 years with a range of roughly 23 to 79. Broader findings and caveats from the paper: After ivuxolimab, CD8+ T cells had more expanded clones than CD4+ T cells on average. Clonal expansion of both CD4+ and CD8+ blood T cells was observed from baseline to week 6 at doses 0.1 to 3.0 mg/kg. In partial responders in the 0.1-3.0 mg/kg groups, normalized peripheral clonal expansion was found to be among the lowest, especially among CD8+ T cells. Low levels of normalized T-cell clonal expansion were also seen in some patients who did not respond. The antigen specificity of the peripheral T cells that underwent clonal expansion was not determined.

The trial excluded patients who had a history of autoimmune disease or were on systemic immunosuppression. Peripheral blood for TCR sequencing was drawn from every dose cohort at baseline, at cycle 4 day 1 and at cycle 7 day 1. Samples came from an open-label, multicenter, first-in-human phase I dose-escalation trial of ivuxolimab. Adults with locally advanced or metastatic melanoma, renal cell carcinoma, hepatocellular carcinoma or head and neck squamous cell carcinoma were enrolled in the trial. Before TCR sequencing, CD4+ and CD8+ T cells were separately sorted from peripheral blood. Genomic DNA was extracted from sorted cells for sequencing of the TCRbeta CDR3 region. The immunoSEQ Assay was used to sequence the TCRbeta CDR3 regions. Here the immuneACCESS table is served through TCRdb, limited to in-frame sequences with V and J called. Missing clones are a known gap in these copies; in checked studies unresolved V genes cover under half, and the rest lacks a known reason. The sample records 100,000 or so clones, 90% of which are singletons. The ten biggest clones cover approximately 0.3% of the sample.

A word on this clone: This receptor's antigen is unknown. Sequence at one end of the junction differs from germline and may be a read error. Within the sample, other DNA sequences also encode this same CDR3.

The CDR3 goes from the cysteine to the phenylalanine over 17 residues. Solely the CDR3 DNA is kept, with 51 bases framed from the first base. CDR1 and CDR2 are drawn from the germline V gene (reference sequence): SGHNT, YYREEE. This receptor was identified in an adult with an advanced solid tumor such as melanoma, head and neck, liver or kidney cancer. Sequenced material: CD4+ or CD8+ T cells sorted from blood, taken in a trial of the OX40 agonist ivuxolimab. The chain links TRBV5-4 with TRBJ2-7, and TRBD2 matches 10 of the central bases. The sequence in DNA is TGCGCCAGCAGCTTGGCTAGCGGGAGTGGGAACCCTGACGAGCAGTACTTC. It translates as CASSLASGSGNPDEQYF. Where the CDR3 stops, the reference TRBV5-4 and TRBJ2-7 genes take over; the full variable domain is ETGVTQSPTHLIKTRGQQVTLRCSSQSGHNTVSWYQQALGQGPQFIFQYYREEENGRGNFPPRFSGLQFPNYSSELNVNALELDDSALYLCASSLASGSGNPDEQYFGPGTRLTVT.